The T cell receptor beta chain under discussion was sequenced for a study of identical twins' blood T cells. Each TCR cDNA library carried sample-specific barcodes on both ends. TCRdb processed the 5' RACE reads anew with MiXCR; each CDR3 protein has one entry. The table includes roughly 380,000 distinct CDR3 sequences, under 30% detected once. The CDR3 extends over 13 amino acids. Per germline, CDR1 SGHKS and CDR2 YYEKEE (reference sequence). The V end was cut by 5 bases, the J end by 3 bases, with 12 bases between. The chain employs TRBV5-5 and TRBJ2-7; a weak D match, TRBD1 (6 bases). Specimen: PBMCs. The TCR was taken from a woman aged 18 to 55 in good health. CDR3 residues: CASSHADSYEQYF. The CDR3 nucleotides read TGTGCCAGCAGTCATGCGGACAGCTACGAGCAGTACTTC.